Sequencing of this T cell receptor (beta chain) was carried out in a study of cytomegalovirus exposure and HLA in healthy donors. Findings and caveats of the study: As a later analysis revealed, most CMV-associated TCR beta chains appeared HLA-restricted. Accurate prediction of most subjects' HLA-A and HLA-B alleles from TCR beta sequences was reported.

This clone was seen only once. The target antigen is unknown. This CDR3 is built from 15 residues. CDR1 GTSNPN and CDR2 SVGIG come from the germline V gene (reference sequence). 60 Vbeta and 13 Jbeta primers were used in PCR. Per the original data handling: Later work found tens of millions of unique TCR beta chains, with 9 million to 13 million shared. Profiling relied on immunoSEQ multiplex PCR, and the TCRdb table lists in-frame clones only, not all of them. Clone size and V and J calls were adopted from that table, with D and trimming inferred from the DNA. The sample shows approximately 140,000 clones, 70% to 80% of them seen only once.

The material sequenced was PBMCs. J is TRBJ2-5 and V is TRBV30; a weak D match, TRBD2 (5 bases). The DNA end favors TRBJ2-7, so the J call may be wrong. The sequence was obtained from a woman aged 40-49 years in good health and CMV-seropositive. This CDR3 is CAWSVRSVGVYEQYF. The CDR3 region has the DNA TGTGCCTGGAGTGTACGGTCAGTCGGGGTATACGAGCAGTACTTC.